Listed here is a single T cell receptor beta chain. Many counts were recorded for this clonotype. Its antigen is not yet known. No quality values exist for individual bases; no much larger clone is one base distant. The protocol used for the library was multiplex PCR. The sequencer listed for this sample is Illumina HiSeq 2500. Following protocols modified from ARM-PCR, the researchers constructed TCRbeta libraries through three rounds of nested PCR with primers (Table S4). Before sequencing, PCR products of 200-500 bp were cut from the gel and purified using the QIAquick gel extraction kit. The authors' analysis ran thus. Reads were cleaned using Trimmomatic, were merged into complete CDR3 sequences using FLASH, and were assigned to V(D)J germline segments using MiTCR. Clonal diversity was calculated as the inverse Simpson's index using VDJtools. A read counted as productive if the sequence was in-frame and lacked a premature stop codon. The public reads were reprocessed in TCRdb via fastp at Q25 and MiXCR, keeping in-frame beta chains. Each entry is one CDR3 protein sequence, shown with its most common DNA and genes. The V and J calls reflect TCRdb's pipeline rather than the authors' work. The sample has some 74,000 distinct CDR3 sequences on record, 72% of them singletons. The top ten constitute around 10% of the sample.

Relative to germline, V is missing 0 bases and J is missing 4 bases, with 2 bases of the junction outside any gene match. The CDR3 starts with the cysteine, ends with the phenylalanine, and has 15 residues. The entry retains the CDR3 DNA only, 45 bases that are in frame from base 1. Via the germline V gene, CDR1 is SGHRS and CDR2 YFSETQ. RNA was isolated from bulk, unsorted tissue, and RNA quality was assessed with a NanoDrop ND-1000 and an Agilent 2100. All donors had newly diagnosed lung cancer, had not received prior chemotherapy, and were admitted for thoracic surgery in China between August and November 2014. Patients with previous radiotherapy or chemotherapy, or with another concurrent cancer, were excluded from the study. Pieces of surgical tissue measuring about 1-2.2 cm3 were kept in RNAlater solution and stored at -80 degrees C until use. This entry comes from a study of tumor and adjacent non-tumor tissue in lung cancer listed by TCRdb under 2018. For the wider study: Of the cohort, 11 to 12 patients had adenocarcinoma, 2 had squamous cell carcinoma and 1 had small cell lung cancer. In total, sequencing yielded 125,075,908 productive TCRbeta reads, which works out to an average of approximately 4 million reads per sample. Around 30 paired specimens, one tumor and one normal lung sample per patient, were profiled by TCRbeta CDR3 sequencing. The study compared bulk TCRbeta repertoires from lung tumor tissue and matched distant non-tumor lung tissue of approximately 15 lung cancer patients. The roughly 15 patients were aged about 31 to 80 years, included ten or so men and 5 women, and had TNM stage I to III disease. On the study overall, not on this receptor specifically: Tumor tissue showed significantly higher TCR diversity (inverse Simpson) than normal lung tissue, at about 410 vs 180 (P = 0.0075, Mann-Whitney U test). The top 100 clones accounted for a significantly larger cumulative portion of the repertoire in normal lung than in tumor tissue. With only roughly 16 patients in the cohort, the authors noted that larger samples and more detailed clinical data are needed. Peripheral blood was not sequenced, so blood TCRbeta repertoires in these lung cancer patients were not examined. TCR diversity was significantly higher in younger patients, and higher tumor TCR diversity was associated with shorter overall and disease-free survival. The sequencing platform is not named in the methods, and unique molecular identifiers are not mentioned.

The sequenced sample was lung tumor tissue. The rearrangement joined TRBV5-1 to TRBJ2-2; 8 middle bases align to TRBD2. The sequence came from a woman aged 40 to 50 with non-small cell lung cancer. The CDR3 amino acid sequence is: CASSLAGGGTGELFF. The DNA is TGCGCCAGCAGCTTGGCGGGAGGGGGCACCGGGGAGCTGTTTTTT.